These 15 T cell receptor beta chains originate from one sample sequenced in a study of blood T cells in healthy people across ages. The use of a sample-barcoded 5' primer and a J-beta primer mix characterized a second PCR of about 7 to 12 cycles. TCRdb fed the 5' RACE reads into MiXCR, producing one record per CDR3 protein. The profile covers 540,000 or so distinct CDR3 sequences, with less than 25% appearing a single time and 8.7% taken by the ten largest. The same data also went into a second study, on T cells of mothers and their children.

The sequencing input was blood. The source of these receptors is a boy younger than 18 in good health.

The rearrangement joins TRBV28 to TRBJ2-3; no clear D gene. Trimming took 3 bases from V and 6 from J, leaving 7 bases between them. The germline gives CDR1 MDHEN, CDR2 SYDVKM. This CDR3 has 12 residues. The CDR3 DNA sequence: TGTGCCAGCAGTTTTTTCCGGGATACGCAGTATTTT. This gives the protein CASSFFRDTQYF. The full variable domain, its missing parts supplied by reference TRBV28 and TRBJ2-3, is DVKVTQSSRYLVKRTGEKVFLECVQDMDHENMFWYRQDPGLGLRLIYFSYDVKMKEKGDIPEGYSVSREKKERFSLILESASTNQTSMYLCASSFFRDTQYFGPGTRLTVL.

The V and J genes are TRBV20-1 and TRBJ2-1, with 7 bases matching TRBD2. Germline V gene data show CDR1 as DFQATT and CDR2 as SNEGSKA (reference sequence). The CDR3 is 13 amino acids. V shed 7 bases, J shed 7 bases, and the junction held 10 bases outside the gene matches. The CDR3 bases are TGCAGTGAAGCGTCTAGCGGCAAAAATGAGCAGTTCTTC. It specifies CSEASSGKNEQFF.

CDR3 DNA sequence: TGTGCCAGCAGCTTACGAGGGACAGGGAGTGGCTACACCTTC. The encoded protein is CASSLRGTGSGYTF. The V call is TRBV7-2, the J call TRBJ1-2, with 9 bases lining up with TRBD1. CDR1 and CDR2 (germline): SGHTA, FQGNSA. V lost 2 bases to trimming and J lost 7 bases; unmatched junction nucleotides: 5. This CDR3 is built from 14 residues. Variable domain in full (rest from reference TRBV7-2 and TRBJ1-2): GAGVSQSPSNKVTEKGKDVELRCDPISGHTALYWYRQSLGQGLEFLIYFQGNSAPDKSGLPSDRFSAERTGGSVSTLTIQRTQQEDSAVYLCASSLRGTGSGYTFGSGTRLTVV.

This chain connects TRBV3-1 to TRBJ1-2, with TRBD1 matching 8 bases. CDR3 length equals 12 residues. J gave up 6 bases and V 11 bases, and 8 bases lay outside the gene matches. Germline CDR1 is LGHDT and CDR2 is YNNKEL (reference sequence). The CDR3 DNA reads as TGTGCCGCGTCGGACAGGGTTGATGGCTACACCTTC. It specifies CAASDRVDGYTF. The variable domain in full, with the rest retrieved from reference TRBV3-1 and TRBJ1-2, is DTAVSQTPKYLVTQMGNDKSIKCEQNLGHDTMYWYKQDSKKFLKIMFSYNNKELIINETVPNRFSPKSPDKAHLNLHINSLELGDSAVYFCAASDRVDGYTFGSGTRLTVV.

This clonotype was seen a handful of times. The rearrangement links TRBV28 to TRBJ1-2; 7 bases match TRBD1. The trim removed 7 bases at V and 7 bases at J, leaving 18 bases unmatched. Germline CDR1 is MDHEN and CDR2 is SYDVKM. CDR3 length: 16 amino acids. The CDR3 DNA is TGTGCCAGCAAACCGGGACAGTATATCGGTTCGGGTGGCTACACCTTC. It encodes CASKPGQYIGSGGYTF.

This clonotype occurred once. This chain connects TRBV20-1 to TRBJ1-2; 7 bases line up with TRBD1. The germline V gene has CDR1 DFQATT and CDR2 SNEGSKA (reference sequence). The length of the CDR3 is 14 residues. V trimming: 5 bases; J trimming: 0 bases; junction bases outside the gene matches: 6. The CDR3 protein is CSASRQGTNYGYTF. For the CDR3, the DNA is TGCAGTGCTTCCCGACAGGGAACTAACTATGGCTACACCTTC.

The CDR3 DNA sequence: TGTGCCAGCAGTTACTCAGGACAGGGCTACACTGAAGCTTTCTTT. The encoded protein is CASSYSGQGYTEAFF. The rearrangement joins TRBV6-5 to TRBJ1-1, with 8 bases identical to TRBD1. V lost 0 bases, J lost 3 bases, and 3 bases stayed unmatched. The CDR3 sequence is 15 residues long. Germline V gene sequence: CDR1 MNHEY, CDR2 SVGAGI.

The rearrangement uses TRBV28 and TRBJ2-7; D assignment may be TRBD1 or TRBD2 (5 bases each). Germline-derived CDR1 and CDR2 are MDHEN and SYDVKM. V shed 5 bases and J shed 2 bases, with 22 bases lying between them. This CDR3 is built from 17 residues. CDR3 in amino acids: CASSPPTGWGPTYEQYF. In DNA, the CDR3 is TGTGCCAGCAGTCCGCCGACTGGATGGGGACCTACCTACGAGCAGTACTTC.

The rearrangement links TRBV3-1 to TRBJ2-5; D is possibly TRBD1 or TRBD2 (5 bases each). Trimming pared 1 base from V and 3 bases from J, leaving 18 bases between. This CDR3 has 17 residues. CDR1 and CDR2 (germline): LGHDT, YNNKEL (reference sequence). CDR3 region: CASSQAGTSRTKETQYF. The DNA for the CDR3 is TGTGCCAGCAGCCAAGCCGGGACCTCAAGGACCAAAGAGACCCAGTACTTC.

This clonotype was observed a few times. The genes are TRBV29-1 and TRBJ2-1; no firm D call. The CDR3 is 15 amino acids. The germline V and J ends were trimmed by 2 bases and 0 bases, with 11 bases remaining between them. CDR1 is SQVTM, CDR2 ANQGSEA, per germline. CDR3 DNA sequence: TGCAGCGTTGAATTAGGGCTCGGCTCCTACAATGAGCAGTTCTTC. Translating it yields CSVELGLGSYNEQFF.

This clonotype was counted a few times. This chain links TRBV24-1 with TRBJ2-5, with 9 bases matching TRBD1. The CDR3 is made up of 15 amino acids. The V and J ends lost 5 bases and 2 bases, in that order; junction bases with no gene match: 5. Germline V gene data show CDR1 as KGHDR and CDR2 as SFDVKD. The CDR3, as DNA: TGTGCCACCAGTGGGGGACAGGGACCTCAAGAGACCCAGTACTTC. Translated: CATSGGQGPQETQYF.

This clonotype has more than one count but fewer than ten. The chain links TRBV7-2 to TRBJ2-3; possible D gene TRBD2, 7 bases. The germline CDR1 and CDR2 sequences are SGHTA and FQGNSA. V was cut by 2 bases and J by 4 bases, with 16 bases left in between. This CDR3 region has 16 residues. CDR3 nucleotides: TGTGCCAGCAGCTTAAGGGGGGGCAGCGGGGCAGATACGCAGTATTTT. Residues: CASSLRGGSGADTQYF.

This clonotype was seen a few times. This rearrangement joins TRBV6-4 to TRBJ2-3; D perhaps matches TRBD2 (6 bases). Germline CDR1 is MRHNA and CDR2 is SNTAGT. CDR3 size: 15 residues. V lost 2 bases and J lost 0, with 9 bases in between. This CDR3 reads CASSDMAGSTDTQYF. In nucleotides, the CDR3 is TGTGCCAGCAGTGACATGGCGGGAAGCACAGATACGCAGTATTTT.

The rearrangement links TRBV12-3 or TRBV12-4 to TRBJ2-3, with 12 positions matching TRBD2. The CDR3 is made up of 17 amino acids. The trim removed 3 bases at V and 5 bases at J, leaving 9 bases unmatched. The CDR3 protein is CASSFLLAGGPEDTQYF. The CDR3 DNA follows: TGTGCCAGCAGTTTCCTGCTAGCGGGAGGGCCTGAAGATACGCAGTATTTT.

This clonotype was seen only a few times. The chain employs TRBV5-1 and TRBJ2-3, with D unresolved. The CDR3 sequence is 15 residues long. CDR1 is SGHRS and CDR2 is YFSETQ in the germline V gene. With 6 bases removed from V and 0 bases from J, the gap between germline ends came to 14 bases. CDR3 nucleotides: TGCGCCAGCACGCAGACGCAGGAGAGCACAGATACGCAGTATTTT. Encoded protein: CASTQTQESTDTQYF.